This TCR beta chain derives from a study of blood T cell repertoires in COVID-19. Background on the study: The origin of the acute and convalescent COVID-19 samples was the United States, Italy and Spain. The analysed material was cDNA or gDNA that came from T cells, B-cell-depleted T cells, or PBMCs.

The CDR3 spans 12 residues. From germline, CDR1 is SGHDN and CDR2 FVKESK. V was clipped by 5 bases and J by 7 bases, with 11 bases between them. Per the original methods: The assay estimated nucleated cells by amplifying reference gene primers. The data were produced by immunoSEQ multiplex PCR, yet TCRdb's version contains in-frame clones alone and is incomplete. That table furnishes V, J and clone size, whereas the DNA furnished D and trimming. This table has 140,000 to 150,000 clones, 87% appearing once. This TCR was sampled from a woman between 45 and 60 years old with active or convalescent COVID-19. The material sequenced was peripheral blood. The chain has TRBV14 and TRBJ1-1; D is uncertain. Here the CDR3 DNA reads TGTGCCAGCAGCGCCTCGGGGATTGAAGCTTTCTTT. This sequence encodes CASSASGIEAFF.